These 26 T cell receptor beta chains share one sample of origin, sequenced in a study of monozygotic twins with inflammatory bowel disease. TCRdb re-called the 5' RACE reads; one entry per CDR3 protein, DNA not given. The sample totals under 150,000 distinct CDR3 sequences. Source material: blood. These TCRs come from a human donor with ulcerative colitis or Crohn's disease, or a healthy co-twin of an affected twin (not recorded which).

The gene calls are TRBV28 and TRBJ1-1; the TCRdb call, TRBD1, lacks DNA for checking. Germline CDR1 and CDR2: MDHEN and SYDVKM. This CDR3 is 16 amino acids long. The CDR3 region is CASSSPGTGMNTEAFF.

The rearrangement links TRBV5-1 to TRBJ2-3; TCRdb returns TRBD2, unconfirmable since there is no DNA. Per germline, CDR1 SGHRS and CDR2 YFSETQ. The CDR3 has 13 amino acids. The CDR3 reads CASGTSATDTQYF.

V and J are TRBV7-2 and TRBJ2-7; as DNA is missing, the TRBD1 call by TCRdb cannot be tested. Germline V gives CDR1 SGHTA, CDR2 FQGNSA. The CDR3 sequence is 15 residues long. The CDR3 sequence: CASSLNQGSSYEQYF.

The gene calls are TRBV18 and TRBJ1-1; TCRdb outputs TRBD1, but without DNA this stays unchecked. Germline CDR1 and CDR2: KGHSH and LQKENI. The CDR3 sequence is 14 residues long. CDR3 amino acids: CASSPRQGLTEAFF.

V usage is TRBV29-1 and J usage is TRBJ2-2. There are 15 residues in the CDR3. Germline CDR1 and CDR2: SQVTM and ANQGSEA. The CDR3 here is CSVQEYLQNTGELFF.

The chain recombines TRBV5-1 with TRBJ2-3; TCRdb gives TRBD2 as the D gene, but with no DNA this cannot be confirmed. Germline CDR1 SGHRS, CDR2 YFSETQ. The CDR3 is 17 residues long. The CDR3 loop reads CASSLAFIGRYTDTQYF.

The chain has TRBV20-1 and TRBJ2-1. This CDR3 is 15 amino acids long. CDR1 is DFQATT and CDR2 is SNEGSKA in the germline V gene (reference sequence). The CDR3 here is CSARDTRNSYNEQFF.

The J gene is TRBJ1-3, the V gene TRBV7-2; the TRBD1 assignment by TCRdb is unverifiable without DNA. This CDR3 comprises 12 residues. The germline CDR1 and CDR2 sequences are SGHTA and FQGNSA. CDR3 sequence: CASSLYPNTIYF.

This sequence joins TRBV20-1 and TRBJ2-3; TCRdb's assignment of TRBD2 cannot be checked, as there is no DNA. From germline, CDR1 is DFQATT and CDR2 SNEGSKA (reference sequence). The CDR3 totals 17 residues. The CDR3 sequence is CSARGEWRQGPLDTQYF.

The V gene is TRBV7-9, the J gene TRBJ2-7; without DNA, the TCRdb call of TRBD1 cannot be checked. The germline V gene has CDR1 SEHNR and CDR2 FQNEAQ (reference sequence). There are 15 residues in the CDR3. The CDR3 loop is CASSPKFTGGDEQYF.

The gene calls are TRBV2 and TRBJ2-7; TCRdb names TRBD1, which stays unverified in the absence of DNA. This CDR3 has 13 amino acids. From germline, CDR1 is SNHLY and CDR2 FYNNEI. CDR3 amino acids: CASSRTGKYEQYF. Using reference TRBV2 and TRBJ2-7 for the parts outside the CDR3, the full variable domain is EPEVTQTPSHQVTQMGQEVILRCVPISNHLYFYWYRQILGQKVEFLVSFYNNEISEKSEIFDDQFSVERPDGSNFTLKIRSTKLEDSAMYFCASSRTGKYEQYFGPGTRLTVT.

The V gene is TRBV5-5, the J gene TRBJ1-4; the D call of TRBD1 rests on TCRdb alone, since no DNA is present to check it. The germline V gene encodes CDR1 SGHKS and CDR2 YYEKEE (reference sequence). CDR3 length: 14 residues. CDR3 sequence reads: CASSLGGRGEKLFF. The full variable domain, its missing parts supplied by reference TRBV5-5 and TRBJ1-4, is DAGVTQSPTHLIKTRGQQVTLRCSPISGHKSVSWYQQVLGQGPQFIFQYYEKEERGRGNFPDRFSARQFPNYSSELNVNALLLGDSALYLCASSLGGRGEKLFFGSGTQLSVL.

V usage is TRBV20-1 and J usage is TRBJ2-1; TCRdb's D call, TRBD1, is unchecked because there is no DNA. The germline V gene encodes CDR1 DFQATT and CDR2 SNEGSKA (reference sequence). This CDR3 contains 14 residues. CDR3 loop: CSAIQGQGIGEQFF.

The chain couples TRBV11-2 to TRBJ2-7. The CDR3 runs 14 residues. The germline V gene encodes CDR1 SGHAT and CDR2 FQNNGV. CDR3 region: CASSLGASISEQYF.

The chain couples TRBV19 to TRBJ2-7; there is no DNA to check the TCRdb D call of TRBD2. This CDR3 contains 15 residues. Germline-derived CDR1 and CDR2 are LNHDA and SQIVND (reference sequence). This CDR3 is CASSSVREGLYEQYF.

The V call is TRBV7-9, the J call TRBJ2-3. CDR1 is SEHNR and CDR2 is FQNEAQ in the germline V gene (reference sequence). This CDR3 has 13 amino acids. The CDR3 region is CASSLDRTDTQYF.

This chain connects TRBV6-2 or TRBV6-3 to TRBJ1-5. The CDR3 covers 14 residues. CDR1 is MNHEY, CDR2 SVGEGT, per germline. The CDR3 is CASRYPDHGQPQHF.

CDR3 in amino acids: CASSYGVGEQFF. This sequence joins TRBV6-5 and TRBJ2-1. Germline V gene sequence: CDR1 MNHEY, CDR2 SVGAGI. CDR3 length equals 12 residues.

The chain employs TRBV3-1 and TRBJ2-5; TCRdb calls TRBD2, which cannot be checked without DNA. CDR1 is LGHDT and CDR2 is YNNKEL in the germline V gene (reference sequence). The CDR3 has 16 amino acids. CDR3 residues: CASSHAPAGGRETQYF.

The CDR3 is CASSLSSSGSGDTQYF. The chain links TRBV5-1 to TRBJ2-3; as DNA is missing, the TRBD2 call by TCRdb cannot be tested. The CDR3 runs to 16 residues. Germline V gene sequence: CDR1 SGHRS, CDR2 YFSETQ.

The chain joins TRBV15 to TRBJ2-4; without DNA, the TCRdb call of TRBD1 cannot be checked. This CDR3 has 17 residues. Germline CDR1 and CDR2: LNHNV and YYDKDF (reference sequence). The CDR3 region is CATSRVGTARAKNIQYF.

This chain joins TRBV6-5 and TRBJ2-3; the D gene TCRdb calls, TRBD1, cannot be checked with no DNA. This CDR3 contains 17 residues. CDR1 MNHEY and CDR2 SVGAGI come from the germline V gene. CDR3 loop: CASSYSSQTGGTDTQYF.

The chain recombines TRBV6-1 with TRBJ1-5; TCRdb picks TRBD1, but there is no DNA to check that call. The CDR3 length is 16 residues. In germline, CDR1 is MNHNS, CDR2 SASEGT. The CDR3 spells CASSLRTGDQNQPQHF.

V usage is TRBV5-1 and J usage is TRBJ2-1; there is no DNA to check the TCRdb D call of TRBD1. Germline CDR1 reads SGHRS; CDR2 reads YFSETQ. This CDR3 has 12 residues. The chain's CDR3 is CASSLVQGEQFF.

The CDR3 sequence is CASSLGTPSEQYF. J is TRBJ2-7 and V is TRBV7-9. The CDR3 length is 13 residues. Germline V gene data show CDR1 as SEHNR and CDR2 as FQNEAQ (reference sequence).

The chain uses TRBV12-3 or TRBV12-4 and TRBJ2-2; TCRdb's D gene call, TRBD1, goes unchecked for lack of DNA. The CDR3 has 15 amino acids. CDR3 sequence: CASSRQFRHTGELFF.